These 11 T cell receptor beta chains were all obtained from the same sample, sequenced in a study of T cells in Graves' hyperthyroidism and ophthalmopathy. Regions amplified from RNA transcripts were the TCR beta CDR3 regions. First-round RT-PCR of the TCR CDR3 relied on the HTBI primer set. MiXCR was run by TCRdb on the multiplex PCR reads, yielding one entry per CDR3 protein. The sample comprises under 800,000 distinct CDR3 sequences, 13% to 15% of which are singletons, and roughly 10% rests with the top ten. The specimen sequenced was blood. The receptors originated from a woman aged 18-30 years with Graves' hyperthyroidism.

The sample holds a few counts of this clonotype. The CDR3 coding sequence is TGTGCCAGCAGTGAACCGACTAGCGGGATTCTCAATGAGCAGTTCTTC. As protein: CASSEPTSGILNEQFF. The chain links TRBV2 to TRBJ2-1; 11 bases agree with TRBD2. The CDR3 is 16 amino acids. J gave up 6 bases and V 2 bases, and 6 bases lay outside the gene matches. Germline V gives CDR1 SNHLY, CDR2 FYNNEI.

This chain joins TRBV2 and TRBJ2-7; TRBD1 is a possible D gene (6 bases). V lost 7 bases and J lost 3, with 16 bases in between. The CDR3 contains 14 residues. The germline V gene encodes CDR1 SNHLY and CDR2 FYNNEI. This CDR3 reads CASIRDRSNYEQYF. The CDR3 DNA reads TGTGCCAGCATTCGCGACAGGTCGAACTACGAGCAGTACTTC. The variable domain in full, completed from reference TRBV2 and TRBJ2-7, reads EPEVTQTPSHQVTQMGQEVILRCVPISNHLYFYWYRQILGQKVEFLVSFYNNEISEKSEIFDDQFSVERPDGSNFTLKIRSTKLEDSAMYFCASIRDRSNYEQYFGPGTRLTVT.

This clonotype showed up just a few times. This CDR3 is CASSRDSLEGNIQYF. The CDR3 DNA sequence: TGTGCCAGTAGCAGGGACAGCTTGGAGGGAAACATTCAGTACTTC. The rearrangement links TRBV19 to TRBJ2-4; maybe TRBD1 (7 bases). The germline V gene has CDR1 LNHDA and CDR2 SQIVND (reference sequence). The CDR3 is 15 residues long. The V gene lost 6 bases and the J gene lost 6 bases, with 18 bases spanning the gap.

This clonotype has a handful of counts. The chain links TRBV2 to TRBJ2-1; D unclear. Germline lookup yields CDR1 SNHLY and CDR2 FYNNEI. The CDR3 extends over 10 amino acids. Trimming cost V 4 bases and J 8 bases, with 3 bases left between them. CDR3 DNA: TGTGCCAGCAGTGCATATGAGCAGTTCTTC. Protein: CASSAYEQFF.

This clonotype was seen ten or more times. The chain recombines TRBV12-3 or TRBV12-4 with TRBJ1-2; 7 nucleotides agree with TRBD1. With V trimmed by 1 base and J by 7 bases, 9 bases remained unmatched. The CDR3 totals 15 residues. CDR3 in DNA: TGTGCCAGCAGTTTAGTTGAGGGGGCTCCCTTTGGCTACACCTTC. Translated, it gives CASSLVEGAPFGYTF.

The rearrangement joins TRBV7-9 to TRBJ1-2; 9 nucleotides line up with TRBD1. With 5 bases clipped from V and 4 bases from J, the junction kept 5 bases outside the gene matches. Germline-derived CDR1 and CDR2 are SEHNR and FQNEAQ (reference sequence). This CDR3 contains 14 residues. The CDR3 DNA follows: TGTGCCAGCAGCCGCCAGACAGGGGGCTATGGCTACACCTTC. Translation: CASSRQTGGYGYTF. Combining the CDR3 with reference TRBV7-9 and TRBJ1-2 gives the whole variable domain DTGVSQNPRHKITKRGQNVTFRCDPISEHNRLYWYRQTLGQGPEFLTYFQNEAQLEKSRLLSDRFSAERPKGSFSTLEIQRTEQGDSAMYLCASSRQTGGYGYTFGSGTRLTVV.

This clonotype was observed many times. The V gene is TRBV20-1, the J gene TRBJ2-1, with 9 bases aligning to TRBD1. The V and J ends lost 3 bases and 2 bases, in that order; junction bases with no gene match: 5. The CDR3 has 15 amino acids. In germline, CDR1 is DFQATT, CDR2 SNEGSKA (reference sequence). The DNA of the CDR3 is TGCAGTGCTAGCCCCGGGACAGGGACCTACAATGAGCAGTTCTTC. Translated: CSASPGTGTYNEQFF.

This clonotype has at least ten counts. The chain has TRBV2 and TRBJ2-7; TRBD1 matches 9 bases. The germline gives CDR1 SNHLY, CDR2 FYNNEI. The CDR3 covers 16 residues. The V and J ends lost 0 bases and 3 bases, in that order; junction bases with no gene match: 6. CDR3 residues: CASSEALGDRVYEQYF. In DNA form, the CDR3 reads TGTGCCAGCAGTGAAGCGCTGGGGGACAGGGTCTACGAGCAGTACTTC.

This clonotype came up a few times. The chain joins TRBV10-2 to TRBJ2-3, with TRBD2 matching over 7 bases. The germline CDR1 and CDR2 sequences are WSHSY and SAAADI. The CDR3 spans 17 residues. With V trimmed by 11 bases and J by 2 bases, 19 bases remained unmatched. The CDR3 DNA reads as TGCGCCGCCGGAGGGGCCCCGAGGGAGGGAGACACAGATACGCAGTATTTT. It yields the protein CAAGGAPREGDTDTQYF.

The chain recombines TRBV18 with TRBJ2-1; D gene unclear. CDR3 size: 15 residues. Germline V CDR1 and CDR2: KGHSH, LQKENI. Trimming pared 0 bases from V and 5 bases from J, leaving 11 bases between. CDR3 region: CASSPPNSPHNEQFF. As DNA, the CDR3 is TGTGCCAGCTCACCACCGAATAGCCCCCACAATGAGCAGTTCTTC.

Ten or more counts support this clonotype. The genes are TRBV20-1 and TRBJ1-5, with D maybe TRBD1 (5 bases). Germline values: CDR1 DFQATT, CDR2 SNEGSKA (reference sequence). Trimming removed 0 bases from V and 4 bases from J, with 16 bases in between. The CDR3 is 16 residues long. Here the CDR3 DNA reads TGCAGTGCTAGAGATCGTTTGACCCCAGGGAATCAGCCCCAGCATTTT. This sequence encodes CSARDRLTPGNQPQHF.